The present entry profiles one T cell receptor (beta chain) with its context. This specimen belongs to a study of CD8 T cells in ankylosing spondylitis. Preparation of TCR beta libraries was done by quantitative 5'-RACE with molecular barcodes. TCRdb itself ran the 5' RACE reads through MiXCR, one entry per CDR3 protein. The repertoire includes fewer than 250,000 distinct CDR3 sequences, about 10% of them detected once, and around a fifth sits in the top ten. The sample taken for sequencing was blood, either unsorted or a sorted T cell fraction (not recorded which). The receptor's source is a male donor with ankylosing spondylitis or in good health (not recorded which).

Here the CDR3 reads CASSLLGGRNEKLFF. CDR3 DNA sequence: TGTGCCAGCAGTTTATTGGGGGGGCGGAATGAAAAACTGTTTTTT. The V and J genes are TRBV28 and TRBJ1-4; weak D call: TRBD1 (6 bases). Germline V gene lookup returns CDR1 MDHEN and CDR2 SYDVKM. This CDR3 has 15 residues. Trimming pared 1 base from V and 5 bases from J, leaving 11 bases between. The full variable domain, with the rest looked up from reference TRBV28 and TRBJ1-4, is DVKVTQSSRYLVKRTGEKVFLECVQDMDHENMFWYRQDPGLGLRLIYFSYDVKMKEKGDIPEGYSVSREKKERFSLILESASTNQTSMYLCASSLLGGRNEKLFFGSGTQLSVL.